The 8 T cell receptor beta chains below all came from one sample that was sequenced in a study of early T cells in non-severe SARS-CoV-2 infection. TCRdb processed the 5' RACE reads anew with MiXCR; each CDR3 protein has one entry. The profile shows some 61,000 distinct CDR3 sequences, about 10% of them singletons. The sequenced sample consisted of whole blood. The receptors derive from an adult who was a healthcare worker with PCR-confirmed SARS-CoV-2 infection or an uninfected control (not recorded which).

In its sample, this clonotype was seen many times. V gene TRBV12-3 or TRBV12-4 combines with J gene TRBJ1-2, with 7 bases lining up with TRBD1. CDR3 size: 13 residues. Losses at the gene ends were 8 bases for V and 6 bases for J; bases not matched to a gene: 9. The CDR3 nucleotides read TGTGCCAGCTTAAGACAGGGAGGGAATGGCTACACCTTC. Translating gives CASLRQGGNGYTF.

About this clonotype itself: At one of its ends the junction is not consistent with the germline gene, which may arise from a read error. V gene TRBV12-3 or TRBV12-4 combines with J gene TRBJ2-7, with D perhaps being TRBD1 or TRBD2 (5 bases each). The length of the CDR3 is 14 residues. CDR3 bases: TGTGCCGGCAGTAGGGACGTTTTGTCCTACGAGCAGTACTTC. Amino acid sequence: CAGSRDVLSYEQYF.

This clonotype appeared many times. As DNA, the CDR3 is TGTGCCAGCAGCCTGGGTCAGCGCCAGCAGTTCTTC. Translated, it gives CASSLGQRQQFF. The rearrangement joins TRBV5-6 to TRBJ2-1; D is unclear. CDR1 and CDR2 from the germline V gene are SGHDT and YYEEEE. V gave up 4 bases and J gave up 11 bases, with 13 bases separating them. There are 12 residues in the CDR3.

This clonotype has just a few counts. This sequence joins TRBV7-2 and TRBJ2-7, with TRBD2 as a possible D gene (6 bases). The V end lost 3 bases, the J end lost 2 bases, and 11 bases lay between the germline ends. Germline V lookup: CDR1 SGHTA, CDR2 FQGNSA. CDR3 length equals 14 residues. Here the CDR3 reads CASSFLSGTYEQYF. CDR3 in DNA: TGTGCCAGCAGCTTCCTTAGCGGAACCTACGAGCAGTACTTC.

This clonotype was seen repeatedly, ten times or more. The rearrangement uses TRBV24-1 and TRBJ2-7, with 7 bases that match TRBD1. The V and J ends lost 7 bases and 2 bases, in that order; junction bases with no gene match: 7. Germline values: CDR1 KGHDR, CDR2 SFDVKD. The CDR3 contains 14 residues. The CDR3 loop is CATRYYRGPYEQYF. In DNA form, the CDR3 reads TGTGCCACCAGGTATTACAGGGGACCCTACGAGCAGTACTTC.

This clonotype turned up a few times. The chain links TRBV30 to TRBJ1-2, with 7 bases that match TRBD1. J lost 3 bases, V lost 3 bases, and 7 bases had no gene match. The CDR3 covers 14 residues. Germline V gene sequence: CDR1 GTSNPN, CDR2 SVGIG (reference sequence). The DNA for the CDR3 is TGTGCCTGGAGGCACCGGGACAGAGACTATGGCTACACCTTC. It encodes CAWRHRDRDYGYTF.

This clonotype was recorded many times. The chain has TRBV11-2 and TRBJ2-1, with 11 bases identical to TRBD2. Trimming removed 6 bases from V and 9 bases from J; junction bases left unmatched: 13. This CDR3 region has 16 residues. The germline CDR1 and CDR2 sequences are SGHAT and FQNNGV. CDR3 protein: CASSSGTSGSAGEQFF. DNA for the CDR3: TGTGCCAGCAGTTCCGGGACTAGCGGATCGGCCGGTGAGCAGTTCTTC.

The V and J genes are TRBV28 and TRBJ2-7, with D perhaps matching TRBD1 or TRBD2 (5 bases each). CDR3 length equals 15 residues. Trimming pared 5 bases from V and 0 bases from J, leaving 14 bases between. Germline CDR1 MDHEN, CDR2 SYDVKM. Here the CDR3 reads CASSGTGRVSYEQYF. The CDR3 DNA reads as TGTGCCAGCAGTGGAACGGGACGGGTCTCCTACGAGCAGTACTTC.